What follows are 21 T cell receptor beta chains derived from one specimen sequenced in a study of cytomegalovirus exposure and HLA in healthy donors. With 60 Vbeta and 13 Jbeta primers, the PCR was carried out. The data were produced by immunoSEQ multiplex PCR, yet TCRdb's version contains in-frame clones alone and is incomplete. This sample yields tens of thousands of clones, of which about four fifths are seen a single time; about an eighth belongs to the top ten. Sequenced sample: PBMCs. These receptors originate from a male donor in good health and CMV-seropositive.

The chain has TRBV5-6 and TRBJ1-1; 8 bases fit TRBD1. V was clipped by 4 bases and J by 6 bases; unmatched bases: 5. Germline lookup yields CDR1 SGHDT and CDR2 YYEEEE. This CDR3 comprises 13 residues. As DNA, the CDR3 is TGTGCCAGCAGCCCGGACAGGGCGGCTGAAGCTTTCTTT. Translating it yields CASSPDRAAEAFF.

V usage is TRBV29-1 and J usage is TRBJ1-3; 7 bases align to TRBD1. With 2 bases clipped from V and 1 base from J, the junction kept 8 bases outside the gene matches. This CDR3 contains 16 residues. Per germline, CDR1 SQVTM and CDR2 ANQGSEA. CDR3 sequence reads: CSVEPPRTGSGNTIYF. CDR3 in DNA: TGCAGCGTTGAACCGCCTCGGACAGGTTCTGGAAACACCATATATTTT.

This clone has just a few counts. The gene calls are TRBV28 and TRBJ2-1; 7 nucleotides align to TRBD1. V shed 6 bases, J shed 4 bases, and the junction held 6 bases outside the gene matches. In germline, CDR1 is MDHEN, CDR2 SYDVKM. The CDR3 is made up of 14 amino acids. Here the CDR3 DNA reads TGTGCCAGCAGAACGACAGGGAAGTACAATGAGCAGTTCTTC. Translating it yields CASRTTGKYNEQFF.

The chain links TRBV7-6 to TRBJ2-4; D gene uncertain. V was trimmed by 5 bases and J by 0 bases, leaving 11 bases between them. The CDR3 sequence is 15 residues long. In germline, CDR1 is SGHVS, CDR2 FNYEAQ. This CDR3 is CASSLWWLAKNIQYF. CDR3 nucleotide sequence: TGTGCCAGCAGCCTTTGGTGGCTAGCCAAAAACATTCAGTACTTC.

The V and J genes are TRBV19 and TRBJ2-2; TRBD1 matches 7 bases. V gave up 9 bases and J gave up 5 bases; unmatched junction bases: 12. Germline CDR1 reads LNHDA; CDR2 reads SQIVND (reference sequence). The CDR3 consists of 15 residues. CDR3 protein: CASENRGKRTGELFF. CDR3 coding DNA: TGTGCCAGCGAAAACAGGGGTAAGAGGACCGGGGAGCTGTTTTTT.

V is TRBV6-5 and J is TRBJ2-7; TRBD2 is a possible D gene (5 bases). V shed 6 bases and J shed 6 bases, with 18 bases lying between them. The CDR3 contains 14 residues. CDR1 is MNHEY, CDR2 SVGAGI, per germline. CDR3 loop: CASSPGNAAREQYF. CDR3 DNA: TGTGCCAGCAGCCCGGGGAATGCGGCCCGCGAGCAGTACTTC.

The rearrangement links TRBV6-5 to TRBJ1-6, with D uncertain. The V end was cut by 5 bases, the J end by 0 bases, with 8 bases between. Germline V gives CDR1 MNHEY, CDR2 SVGAGI. The CDR3 totals 15 residues. The CDR3 sequence is CASSAPGSYNSPLHF. In DNA, the CDR3 is TGTGCCAGCAGTGCGCCGGGCTCCTATAATTCACCCCTCCACTTT.

This chain connects TRBV27 to TRBJ2-6; 10 bases are a match to TRBD1. CDR1 is MNHEY, CDR2 SMNVEV, per germline (reference sequence). The CDR3 has 16 amino acids. V gave up 5 bases and J gave up 4 bases; unmatched junction bases: 5. CDR3 in DNA: TGTGCCAGCAGTCGACAGGGGGCGCCCGGGGCCAACGTCCTGACTTTC. Amino acid sequence: CASSRQGAPGANVLTF. The whole variable domain, filled in from reference TRBV27 and TRBJ2-6, reads EAQVTQNPRYLITVTGKKLTVTCSQNMNHEYMSWYRQDPGLGLRQIYYSMNVEVTDKGDVPEGYKVSRKEKRNFPLILESPSPNQTSLYFCASSRQGAPGANVLTFGAGSRLTVL.

The V call is TRBV6-6, the J call TRBJ1-2, with 9 bases identical to TRBD1. CDR3 size: 14 residues. V lost 7 bases and J lost 8; bases outside the gene matches: 11. CDR1 and CDR2 from the germline V gene are MNHNY and SVGAGI (reference sequence). This CDR3 reads CASKWTGEVVGYTF. The CDR3 DNA is TGTGCCAGCAAATGGACAGGGGAGGTGGTCGGCTACACCTTC.

The CDR3 DNA sequence: TGTGCCAGTAGCCTAATAGGGGGGAACACTGAAGCTTTCTTT. Amino acids: CASSLIGGNTEAFF. The rearrangement links TRBV19 to TRBJ1-1, with D tentatively TRBD1 (6 bases). This CDR3 is built from 14 residues. The germline V gene has CDR1 LNHDA and CDR2 SQIVND (reference sequence). The V end lost 6 bases, the J end lost 1 base, and 12 bases lay between the germline ends.

The chain combines TRBV5-1 with TRBJ2-7, with TRBD2 matching over 7 bases. Germline CDR1 is SGHRS and CDR2 is YFSETQ. V shed 0 bases, J shed 2 bases, and the junction held 5 bases outside the gene matches. The CDR3 sequence is 15 residues long. CDR3 sequence reads: CASSLGGGVPYEQYF. CDR3 nucleotide sequence: TGCGCCAGCAGCTTGGGGGGGGGAGTGCCCTACGAGCAGTACTTC.

V usage is TRBV27 and J usage is TRBJ2-1; 10 bases line up with TRBD2. With V trimmed by 6 bases and J by 4 bases, 18 bases remained unmatched. The V gene's germline CDR1 is MNHEY and CDR2 SMNVEV (reference sequence). The CDR3 sequence is 19 residues long. CDR3 sequence: CASRPRDRRLAGPYNEQFF. The CDR3 DNA follows: TGTGCCAGCAGACCCCGGGACAGGAGACTAGCGGGCCCTTACAATGAGCAGTTCTTC.

The rearrangement links TRBV5-1 to TRBJ2-3, with 11 nucleotides matching TRBD2. V dropped 2 bases and J dropped 5; count of bases not matched to a gene: 4. CDR3 length equals 15 residues. In germline, CDR1 is SGHRS, CDR2 YFSETQ. DNA of the CDR3: TGCGCCAGCAGCTTAACTAGCGGGAGTCGAGATACGCAGTATTTT. It encodes CASSLTSGSRDTQYF.

This clone occurred once. This chain joins TRBV7-3 and TRBJ1-1; 9 nucleotides match TRBD1. Germline V lookup: CDR1 SGHTA, CDR2 FQGTGA. The CDR3 is 16 amino acids. The junction had 11 bases not matched to a gene; V was cut back by 5 bases and J by 4 bases. The CDR3 DNA follows: TGTGCCAGCAGCCCCCAGACAGGGGGGAGTAGCACTGAAGCTTTCTTT. Protein: CASSPQTGGSSTEAFF.

The chain uses TRBV11-2 and TRBJ1-4; TRBD1 matches at 9 bases. After removal of 4 bases from V and 8 bases from J, the junction contained 8 bases not matched to a gene. The CDR3 extends over 15 amino acids. Germline assignment: CDR1 SGHAT and CDR2 FQNNGV. The CDR3 nucleotides are TGTGCCAGCAGCTCCGTACACAGGGGGCGAGAAAAACTGTTTTTT. Its translation is CASSSVHRGREKLFF.

V gene TRBV15 combines with J gene TRBJ1-2; 8 nucleotides line up with TRBD1. V lost 3 bases to trimming and J lost 4 bases; unmatched junction nucleotides: 7. The CDR3 extends over 15 amino acids. In germline, CDR1 is LNHNV, CDR2 YYDKDF (reference sequence). The CDR3 spells CATSRDRVFGYGYTF. CDR3 in DNA: TGTGCCACCAGCAGGGACAGGGTATTCGGCTATGGCTACACCTTC.

The DNA for the CDR3 is TGTGCCAGCAGGCCAGGGGGTTCTCGAGAAAAACTGTTTTTT. Translation gives CASRPGGSREKLFF. The rearrangement links TRBV28 to TRBJ1-4; 7 nucleotides match TRBD1. In germline, CDR1 is MDHEN, CDR2 SYDVKM. After removal of 6 bases from V and 8 bases from J, the junction contained 9 bases not matched to a gene. This CDR3 is 14 amino acids long. The full variable domain, in which reference TRBV28 and TRBJ1-4 provide the parts outside the CDR3, is DVKVTQSSRYLVKRTGEKVFLECVQDMDHENMFWYRQDPGLGLRLIYFSYDVKMKEKGDIPEGYSVSREKKERFSLILESASTNQTSMYLCASRPGGSREKLFFGSGTQLSVL.

The V call is TRBV30, the J call TRBJ1-5; unclear D gene. With 1 base removed from V and 1 base from J, the gap between germline ends came to 5 bases. CDR1 is GTSNPN, CDR2 SVGIG, per germline (reference sequence). The CDR3 spans 13 residues. The CDR3 sequence is CAWSGQSNQPQHF. CDR3 bases: TGTGCCTGGAGTGGGCAGAGCAATCAGCCCCAGCATTTT.

This clone has only a few counts. The chain is built from TRBV7-6 and TRBJ2-2, with 11 bases identical to TRBD2. After removal of 1 base from V and 5 bases from J, the junction contained 9 bases not matched to a gene. Germline CDR1 is SGHVS and CDR2 is FNYEAQ. The CDR3 sequence is 18 residues long. The CDR3 loop reads CASSLVTSGSGRTGELFF. The CDR3 DNA reads as TGTGCCAGCAGCTTAGTTACTAGCGGGAGCGGTCGAACCGGGGAGCTGTTTTTT. Full variable domain (missing parts from reference TRBV7-6 and TRBJ2-2): GAGVSQSPRYKVTKRGQDVALRCDPISGHVSLYWYRQALGQGPEFLTYFNYEAQQDKSGLPNDRFSAERPEGSISTLTIQRTEQRDSAMYRCASSLVTSGSGRTGELFFGEGSRLTVL.

The table lists this clone with a few counts. V usage is TRBV6-6 and J usage is TRBJ1-5, with D perhaps matching TRBD1 (6 bases). V lost 6 bases, J lost 4 bases, and 10 bases lay in between. The germline gives CDR1 MNHNY, CDR2 SVGAGI (reference sequence). This CDR3 is 13 amino acids long. The CDR3 nucleotides are TGTGCCAGCAGCCTGACAGGTAATCAGCCCCAGCATTTT. Translation gives CASSLTGNQPQHF.

The rearrangement uses TRBV7-3 and TRBJ2-7; 11 positions agree with TRBD1. This CDR3 has 16 residues. The germline gives CDR1 SGHTA, CDR2 FQGTGA. The ends lost 5 bases at V and 4 bases at J; junction bases unmatched: 10. CDR3 coding DNA: TGTGCCAGCAGCCCCCGAGGGACAGGGGGTAAATACGAGCAGTACTTC. It specifies CASSPRGTGGKYEQYF.